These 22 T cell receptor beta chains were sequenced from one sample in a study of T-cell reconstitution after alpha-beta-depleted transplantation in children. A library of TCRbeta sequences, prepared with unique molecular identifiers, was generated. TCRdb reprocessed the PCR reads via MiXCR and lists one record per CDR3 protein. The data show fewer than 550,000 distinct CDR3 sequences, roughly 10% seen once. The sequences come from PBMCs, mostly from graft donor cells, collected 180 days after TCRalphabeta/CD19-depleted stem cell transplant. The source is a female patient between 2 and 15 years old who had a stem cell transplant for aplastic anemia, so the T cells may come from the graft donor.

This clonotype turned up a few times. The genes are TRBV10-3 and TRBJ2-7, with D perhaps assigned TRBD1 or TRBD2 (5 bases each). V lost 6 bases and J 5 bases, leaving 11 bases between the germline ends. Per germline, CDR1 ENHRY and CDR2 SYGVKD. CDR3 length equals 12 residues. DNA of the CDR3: TGTGCCATCAGCGAGGGGTTCGACGAGCAGTACTTC. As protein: CAISEGFDEQYF.

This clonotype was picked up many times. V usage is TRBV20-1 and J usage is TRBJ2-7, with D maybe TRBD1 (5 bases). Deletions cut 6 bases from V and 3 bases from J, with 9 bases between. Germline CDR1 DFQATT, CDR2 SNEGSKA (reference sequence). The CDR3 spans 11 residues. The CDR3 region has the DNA TGCAGTGCCGTCCAGGGCTACGAGCAGTACGTC. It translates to CSAVQGYEQYV.

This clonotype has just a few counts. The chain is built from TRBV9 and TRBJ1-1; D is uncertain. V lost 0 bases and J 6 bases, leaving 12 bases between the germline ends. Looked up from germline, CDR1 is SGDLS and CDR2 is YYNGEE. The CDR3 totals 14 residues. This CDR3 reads CASSVEGSSPEAFF. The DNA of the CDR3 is TGTGCCAGCAGCGTAGAAGGATCATCCCCTGAAGCTTTCTTT.

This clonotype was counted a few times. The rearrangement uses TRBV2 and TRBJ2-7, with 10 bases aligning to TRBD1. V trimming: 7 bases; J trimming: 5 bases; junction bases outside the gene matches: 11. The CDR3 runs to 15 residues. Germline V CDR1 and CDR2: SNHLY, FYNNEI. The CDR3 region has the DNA TGTGCCAGCATTACCCGGGACAGGGGCCTCAACGAGCAGTACTTC. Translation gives CASITRDRGLNEQYF.

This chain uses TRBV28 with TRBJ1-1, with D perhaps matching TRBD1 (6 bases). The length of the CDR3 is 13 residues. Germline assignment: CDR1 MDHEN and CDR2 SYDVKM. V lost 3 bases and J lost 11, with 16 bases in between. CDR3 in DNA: TGTGCCAGCAGTTTGGGGGCCCCCTTAAGGGCTTTCTTT. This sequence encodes CASSLGAPLRAFF. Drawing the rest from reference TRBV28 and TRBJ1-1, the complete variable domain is DVKVTQSSRYLVKRTGEKVFLECVQDMDHENMFWYRQDPGLGLRLIYFSYDVKMKEKGDIPEGYSVSREKKERFSLILESASTNQTSMYLCASSLGAPLRAFFGQGTRLTVV.

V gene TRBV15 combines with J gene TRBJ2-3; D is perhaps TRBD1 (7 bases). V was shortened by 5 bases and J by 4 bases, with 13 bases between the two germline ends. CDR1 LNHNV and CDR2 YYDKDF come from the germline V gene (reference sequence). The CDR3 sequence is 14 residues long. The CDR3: CATSGGGTADTQYF. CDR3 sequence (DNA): TGTGCCACCAGCGGGGGCGGGACAGCAGATACGCAGTATTTT.

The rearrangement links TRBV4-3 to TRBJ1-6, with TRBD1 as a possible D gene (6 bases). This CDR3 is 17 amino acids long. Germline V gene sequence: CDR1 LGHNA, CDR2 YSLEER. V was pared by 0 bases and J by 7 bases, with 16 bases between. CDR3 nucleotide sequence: TGCGCCAGCAGCCAAGATCTGACGACAGGTCCGAATTCACCCCTCCACTTT. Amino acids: CASSQDLTTGPNSPLHF.

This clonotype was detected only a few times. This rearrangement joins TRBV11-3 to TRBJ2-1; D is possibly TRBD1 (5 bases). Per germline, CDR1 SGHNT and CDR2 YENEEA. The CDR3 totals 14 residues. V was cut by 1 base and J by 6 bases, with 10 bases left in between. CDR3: CASSLVVRVNEQFF. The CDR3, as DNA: TGTGCCAGCAGCTTAGTTGTCAGGGTCAATGAGCAGTTCTTC.

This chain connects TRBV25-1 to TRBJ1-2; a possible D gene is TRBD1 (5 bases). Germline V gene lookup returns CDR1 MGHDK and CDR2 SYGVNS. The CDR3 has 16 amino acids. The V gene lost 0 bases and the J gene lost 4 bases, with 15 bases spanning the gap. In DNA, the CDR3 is TGTGCCAGCAGTGAATACCGGGGGGTCAATGGCTATGGCTACACCTTC. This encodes CASSEYRGVNGYGYTF.

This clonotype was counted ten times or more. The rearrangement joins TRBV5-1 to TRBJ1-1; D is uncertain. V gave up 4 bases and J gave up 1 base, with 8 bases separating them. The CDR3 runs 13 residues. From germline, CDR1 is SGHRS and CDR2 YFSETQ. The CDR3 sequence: CASSGEANTEAFF. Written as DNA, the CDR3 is TGCGCCAGCAGCGGGGAAGCGAACACTGAAGCTTTCTTT.

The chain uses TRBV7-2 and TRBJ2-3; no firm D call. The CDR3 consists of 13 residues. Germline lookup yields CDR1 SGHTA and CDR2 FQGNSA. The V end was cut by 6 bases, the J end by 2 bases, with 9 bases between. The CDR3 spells CASSQNPTDTQYF. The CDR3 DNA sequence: TGTGCCAGCAGTCAGAACCCCACAGATACGCAGTATTTT.

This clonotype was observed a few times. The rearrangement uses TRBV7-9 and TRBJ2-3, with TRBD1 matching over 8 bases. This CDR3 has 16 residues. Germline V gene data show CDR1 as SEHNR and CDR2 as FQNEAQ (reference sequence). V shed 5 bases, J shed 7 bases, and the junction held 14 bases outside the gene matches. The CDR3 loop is CASSTMTGAGWNTQYF. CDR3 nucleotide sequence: TGTGCCAGCAGCACTATGACAGGGGCCGGCTGGAATACGCAGTATTTT. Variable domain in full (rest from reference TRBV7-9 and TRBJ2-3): DTGVSQNPRHKITKRGQNVTFRCDPISEHNRLYWYRQTLGQGPEFLTYFQNEAQLEKSRLLSDRFSAERPKGSFSTLEIQRTEQGDSAMYLCASSTMTGAGWNTQYFGPGTRLTVL.

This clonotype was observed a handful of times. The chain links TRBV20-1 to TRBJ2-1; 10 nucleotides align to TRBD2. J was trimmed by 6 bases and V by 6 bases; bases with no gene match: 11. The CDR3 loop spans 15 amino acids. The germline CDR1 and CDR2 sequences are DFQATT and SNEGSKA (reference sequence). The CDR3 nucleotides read TGCAGTGCCGCAGCGGGAGGGAAAGATTTCAATGAGCAGTTCTTC. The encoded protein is CSAAAGGKDFNEQFF.

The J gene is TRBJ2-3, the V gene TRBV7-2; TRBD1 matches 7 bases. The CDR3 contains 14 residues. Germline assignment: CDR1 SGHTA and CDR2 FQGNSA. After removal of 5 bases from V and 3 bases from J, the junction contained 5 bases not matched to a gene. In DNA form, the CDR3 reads TGTGCCAGCAGCCAAGAACAGGGGACAGATACGCAGTATTTT. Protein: CASSQEQGTDTQYF.

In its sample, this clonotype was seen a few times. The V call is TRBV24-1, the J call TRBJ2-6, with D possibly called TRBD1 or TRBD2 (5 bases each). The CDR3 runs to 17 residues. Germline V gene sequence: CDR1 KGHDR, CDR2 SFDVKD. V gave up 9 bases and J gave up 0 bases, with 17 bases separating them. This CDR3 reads CATSGAGDPSGANVLTF. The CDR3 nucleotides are TGTGCCACCTCCGGGGCAGGTGACCCCTCTGGGGCCAACGTCCTGACTTTC.

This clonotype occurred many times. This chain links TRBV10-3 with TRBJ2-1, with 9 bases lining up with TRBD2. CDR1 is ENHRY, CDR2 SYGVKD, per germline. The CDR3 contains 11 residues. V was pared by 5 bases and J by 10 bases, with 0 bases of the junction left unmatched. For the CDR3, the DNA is TGTGCCATCAGTCTAGCGGGAGAGCAGTTCTTC. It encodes CAISLAGEQFF.

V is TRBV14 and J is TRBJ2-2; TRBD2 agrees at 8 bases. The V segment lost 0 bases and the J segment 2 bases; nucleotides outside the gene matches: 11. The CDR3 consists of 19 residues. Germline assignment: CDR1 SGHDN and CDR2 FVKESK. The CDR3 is CASSQDLPTSGYNTGELFF. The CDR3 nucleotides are TGTGCCAGCAGCCAAGATCTGCCAACTAGCGGTTATAACACCGGGGAGCTGTTTTTT.

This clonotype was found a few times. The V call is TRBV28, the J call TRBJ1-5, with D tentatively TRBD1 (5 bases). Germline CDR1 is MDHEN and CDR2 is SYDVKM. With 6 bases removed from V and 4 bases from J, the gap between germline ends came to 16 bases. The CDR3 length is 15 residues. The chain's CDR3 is CASSAPRQLNQPQHF. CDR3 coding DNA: TGTGCCAGCAGCGCTCCTCGACAGCTAAATCAGCCCCAGCATTTT.

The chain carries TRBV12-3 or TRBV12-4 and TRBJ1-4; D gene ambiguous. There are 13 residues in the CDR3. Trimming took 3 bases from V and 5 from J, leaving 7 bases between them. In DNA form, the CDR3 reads TGTGCCAGCAGTTTCCTCTTAAATGAAAAACTGTTTTTT. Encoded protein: CASSFLLNEKLFF.

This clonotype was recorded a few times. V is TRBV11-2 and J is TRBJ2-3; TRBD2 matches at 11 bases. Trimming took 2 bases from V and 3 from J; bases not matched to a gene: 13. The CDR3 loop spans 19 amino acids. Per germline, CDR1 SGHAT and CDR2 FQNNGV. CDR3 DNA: TGTGCCAGCAGCTTACTAGCGGGAGGTGCAAACATAAAAACAGATACGCAGTATTTT. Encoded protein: CASSLLAGGANIKTDTQYF.

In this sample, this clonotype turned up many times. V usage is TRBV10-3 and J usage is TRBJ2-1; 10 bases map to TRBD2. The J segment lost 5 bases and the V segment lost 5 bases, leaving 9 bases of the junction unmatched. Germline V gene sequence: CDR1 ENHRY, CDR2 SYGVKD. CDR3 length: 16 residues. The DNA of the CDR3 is TGTGCCATCAGTCCCGAATGGACTAGCGGACACAATGAGCAGTTCTTC. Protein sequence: CAISPEWTSGHNEQFF.

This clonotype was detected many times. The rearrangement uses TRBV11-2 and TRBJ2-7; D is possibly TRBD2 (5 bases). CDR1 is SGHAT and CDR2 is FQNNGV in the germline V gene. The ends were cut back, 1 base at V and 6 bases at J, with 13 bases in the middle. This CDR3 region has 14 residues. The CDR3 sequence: CASSLAGPGSEQYF. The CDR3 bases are TGTGCCAGCAGCTTAGCGGGCCCGGGGAGCGAGCAGTACTTC. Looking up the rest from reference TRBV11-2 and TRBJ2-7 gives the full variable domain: EAGVAQSPRYKIIEKRQSVAFWCNPISGHATLYWYQQILGQGPKLLIQFQNNGVVDDSQLPKDRFSAERLKGVDSTLKIQPAKLEDSAVYLCASSLAGPGSEQYFGPGTRLTVT.